This T cell receptor beta chain is from a study of graft-versus-host responses after intestinal transplantation. Background on the study: Multivisceral, liver-intestinal, or isolated intestinal transplants were given to recipients. Following induction with anti-thymocyte globulin, all recipients were given tacrolimus and steroids for 2 to 4 years. General study results and limits: Investigators detected GvH clones in recipient marrow, with some emerging earlier in ileum or blood.

To note about this clone: The antigen remains unidentified.

The CDR3 runs 15 residues. Germline-derived CDR1 and CDR2 are MDHEN and SYDVKM. With 2 bases removed from V and 0 bases from J, the gap between germline ends came to 7 bases. Here immunoSEQ multiplex PCR was the method, and the copy in TCRdb shows in-frame clones only, minus some. The data hold about 19,000 clones, with 80% to 95% observed a single time. The chain links TRBV28 to TRBJ2-2; no definite D call. The TCR comes from a human patient who received an intestinal transplant, so some T cells may come from the graft donor. The material sequenced was PBMCs, taken approximately 56 weeks after transplant. The CDR3 sequence is CASSLEGPNTGELFF. Written as DNA, the CDR3 is TGTGCCAGCAGTTTAGAAGGGCCGAACACCGGGGAGCTGTTTTTT.